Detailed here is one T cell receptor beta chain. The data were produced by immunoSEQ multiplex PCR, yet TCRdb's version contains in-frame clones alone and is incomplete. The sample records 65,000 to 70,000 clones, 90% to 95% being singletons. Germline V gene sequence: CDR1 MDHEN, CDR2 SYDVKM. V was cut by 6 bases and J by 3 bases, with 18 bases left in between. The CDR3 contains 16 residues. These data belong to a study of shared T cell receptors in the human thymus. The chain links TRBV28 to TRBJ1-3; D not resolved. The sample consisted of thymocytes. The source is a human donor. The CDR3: CASRNRTLQSGNTIYF. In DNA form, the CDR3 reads TGTGCCAGCAGAAACCGGACCCTCCAAAGTGGAAACACCATATATTTT.